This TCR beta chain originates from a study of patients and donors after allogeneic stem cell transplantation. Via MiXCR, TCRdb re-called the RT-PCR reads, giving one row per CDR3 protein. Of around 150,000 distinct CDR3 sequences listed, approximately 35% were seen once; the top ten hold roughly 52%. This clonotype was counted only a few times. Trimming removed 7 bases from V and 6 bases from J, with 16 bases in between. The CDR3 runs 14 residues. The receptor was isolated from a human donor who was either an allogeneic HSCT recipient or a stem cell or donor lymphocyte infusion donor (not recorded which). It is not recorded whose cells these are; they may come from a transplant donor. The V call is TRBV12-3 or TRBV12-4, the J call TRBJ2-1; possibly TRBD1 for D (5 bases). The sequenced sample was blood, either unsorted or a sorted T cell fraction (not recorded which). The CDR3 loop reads CASTAPRQFNEQFF. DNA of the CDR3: TGTGCCAGCACCGCGCCCCGACAGTTCAATGAGCAGTTCTTC.